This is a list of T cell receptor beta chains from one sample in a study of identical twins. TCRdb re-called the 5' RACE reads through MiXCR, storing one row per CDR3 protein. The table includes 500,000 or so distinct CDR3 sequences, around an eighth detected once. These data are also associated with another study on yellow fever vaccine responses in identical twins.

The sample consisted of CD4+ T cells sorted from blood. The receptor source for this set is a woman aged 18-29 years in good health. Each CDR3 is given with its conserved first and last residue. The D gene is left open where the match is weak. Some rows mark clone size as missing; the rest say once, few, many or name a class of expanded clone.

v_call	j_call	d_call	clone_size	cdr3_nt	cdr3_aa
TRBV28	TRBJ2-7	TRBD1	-	TGTGCCAGCAGAATCCGGGACAGATTCTACGAGCAGTACTTC	CASRIRDRFYEQYF
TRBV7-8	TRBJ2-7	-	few	TGTGCCAGCAGCGTCGGGCTGAGTGTCTACGAGCAGTACTTC	CASSVGLSVYEQYF
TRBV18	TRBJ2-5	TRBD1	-	TGTGCCAGCTCAAGACAGGGACCCCAAGAGACCCAGTACTTC	CASSRQGPQETQYF
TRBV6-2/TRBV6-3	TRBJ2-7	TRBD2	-	TGTGCCAGCAGTCGGACTAGCGGGAGAGGCACCTACGAGCAGTACTTC	CASSRTSGRGTYEQYF
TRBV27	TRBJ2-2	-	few	TGTGCCAGCAAGAGCCTGGGTACCGGGGAGCTGTTTTTT	CASKSLGTGELFF
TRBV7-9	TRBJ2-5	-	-	TGTGCCAGCAGCCCCATGGCTCAAGAGACCCAGTACTTC	CASSPMAQETQYF
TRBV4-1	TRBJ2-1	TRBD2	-	TGCGCCAGCAGCCAACGACTAGCGGGAAACTACAATGAGCAGTTCTTC	CASSQRLAGNYNEQFF
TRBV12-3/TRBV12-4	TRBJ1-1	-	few	TGTGCCAGCAGTTTAGGGGGGCGGGCTTTCTTT	CASSLGGRAFF
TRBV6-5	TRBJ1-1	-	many	TGTGCCAGCAGTTACTCGAGGCAGGGCAACACTGAAGCTTTCTTT	CASSYSRQGNTEAFF
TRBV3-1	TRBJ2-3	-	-	TGTGCCAGCAGCCATCCCGTGGGGGGCCCAGATACGCAGTATTTT	CASSHPVGGPDTQYF
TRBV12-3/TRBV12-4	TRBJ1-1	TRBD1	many	TGTGCCAGCAGTCCTTTCCGCGGGACAGATGAAGCTTTCTTT	CASSPFRGTDEAFF
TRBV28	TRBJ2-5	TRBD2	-	TGTGCCAGCAGCTCCCCGGGACTAGCGGGAGATACGGAGACCCAGTACTTC	CASSSPGLAGDTETQYF
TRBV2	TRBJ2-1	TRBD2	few	TGTGCCAGCAGGCCCGGACTAGCGGGAGTGGGTGAGCAGTTCTTC	CASRPGLAGVGEQFF
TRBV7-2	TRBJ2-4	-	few	TGTGCCAGCAGCTTAGTAGGCAGGGCGGAAAACATTCAGTACTTC	CASSLVGRAENIQYF
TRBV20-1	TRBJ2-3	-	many	TGCAGTGCTAGATTACAGGGAGGAACAGATACGCAGTATTTT	CSARLQGGTDTQYF
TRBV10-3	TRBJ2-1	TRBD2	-	TGTGCCATCAGTGAGGGGCTAGCGGGGGGTCTCTACAATGAGCAGTTCTTC	CAISEGLAGGLYNEQFF
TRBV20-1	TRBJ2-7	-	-	TGCAGTGCTATCAGTCCCTCCTACGAGCAGTACTTC	CSAISPSYEQYF
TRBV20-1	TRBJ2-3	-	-	TGCAGTGCTCTGACTAGTCGTTCAGATACGCAGTATTTT	CSALTSRSDTQYF
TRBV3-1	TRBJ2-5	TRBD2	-	TGTGCCAGCAGCCAATCCCCGGGACTAGCGGGGGTCAGGCTTCAAGAGACCCAGTACTTC	CASSQSPGLAGVRLQETQYF
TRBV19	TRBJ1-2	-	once	TGTGCCAGTGGGGGCCGGATCAACTATGGCTACACCTTC	CASGGRINYGYTF
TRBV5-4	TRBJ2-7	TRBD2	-	TGTGCCAGCAGCCGGCGGGGGACCCTCTCCTACGAGCAGTACTTC	CASSRRGTLSYEQYF
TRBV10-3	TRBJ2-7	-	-	TGTGCCATCAGTGTAGGGAGCTCCTACGAGCAGTACTTC	CAISVGSSYEQYF
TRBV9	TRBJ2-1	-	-	TGTGCCAGCAGCGTAGAGGGTGGCGCTTTGGGAAATGAGCAGTTCTTC	CASSVEGGALGNEQFF